The 4 T cell receptor beta chains in this list originate from one sample, sequenced in a study of glioma-infiltrating T cells. Using RNA template, CDR3s of TCR alpha and beta were amplified with iRepertoire arm-PCR. A single record per CDR3 protein comes from TCRdb applying MiXCR to the multiplex PCR reads. The table records approximately 100,000 distinct CDR3 sequences, less than 30% of them present only once. The specimen sequenced was glioma tissue, nonneoplastic brain tissue, or PBMCs (not recorded which). Every receptor here comes from a human donor with low-grade glioma or glioblastoma, undergoing nonglioma brain surgery, or in good health (not recorded which).

This chain uses TRBV29-1 with TRBJ2-7; D gene unclear. This CDR3 spans 13 amino acids. Trimming removed 1 base from V and 1 base from J, with 8 bases in between. Germline V lookup: CDR1 SQVTM, CDR2 ANQGSEA. CDR3 loop: CSVEGLGSYEQYF. DNA for the CDR3: TGCAGCGTTGAAGGGTTAGGGTCCTACGAGCAGTACTTC.

At least ten counts were recorded for this clonotype. The chain joins TRBV7-2 to TRBJ2-1, with a weak D call TRBD1 (5 bases). The CDR3 spans 16 residues. The germline V gene has CDR1 SGHTA and CDR2 FQGNSA. Trimming took 1 base from V and 2 from J, leaving 12 bases between them. The CDR3 DNA is TGTGCCAGCAGCTTAGGACCCGCAGGGCCCTACAATGAGCAGTTCTTC. Translation: CASSLGPAGPYNEQFF.

V usage is TRBV5-1 and J usage is TRBJ1-4; D remains ambiguous. The CDR3 spans 13 residues. CDR1 SGHRS and CDR2 YFSETQ come from the germline V gene. Trimming pared 4 bases from V and 8 bases from J, leaving 12 bases between. CDR3 sequence: CASSKSIGEKLFF. The CDR3 DNA follows: TGCGCCAGCAGCAAATCAATTGGGGAAAAACTGTTTTTT.

On this clonotype: One junction end disagrees with the germline gene, perhaps due to a read error. The CDR3 DNA is TGCGCCAGCAACTCACAAACAGGGGGCTGGGGCACTGAAGCTTTCTTT. Translation gives CASNSQTGGWGTEAFF. The rearrangement joins TRBV6-1 to TRBJ1-1; TRBD1 aligns across 9 bases. From germline, CDR1 is MNHNS and CDR2 SASEGT. The length of the CDR3 is 16 residues.